This TCR beta chain is from a study of cytomegalovirus exposure and HLA in healthy donors. The wider study: Among the 398 donors who were genotyped, about 79% fell in the genetic ancestry cluster that is associated with self-reported Caucasian donors. Study findings and constraints: Most TCR sequences showed up rarely, but some public TCRs showed up in many donors. Immune exposure was documented only through CMV serostatus.

It was with 60 Vbeta and 13 Jbeta primers that the PCR ran. Per the original data handling: As a later analysis found, there were 82 million or so unique TCR beta chains, of which approximately 10 million were shared. Clones were sequenced by immunoSEQ multiplex PCR, and TCRdb holds only the in-frame ones, with some missing. The V and J calls and clone size were taken over from that table, and D and trimming were inferred from the DNA. This sample has roughly 120,000 clones; roughly 63% occur once, and the top ten carry 9% to 10%. This clone was recorded a few times. What it recognizes is unknown. This CDR3 contains 14 residues. V was pared by 7 bases and J by 4 bases, with 7 bases of the junction left unmatched. Looked up from germline, CDR1 is SQVTM and CDR2 is ANQGSEA.

The sequence came from a man between 35 and 55 years old in good health and CMV-seropositive. V gene TRBV29-1 combines with J gene TRBJ2-2; 9 bases map to TRBD1. Sequenced input: PBMCs. CDR3 sequence reads: CSAGQGTFTGELFF. CDR3 sequence (DNA): TGCAGCGCCGGACAGGGGACTTTCACCGGGGAGCTGTTTTTT.